The 21 T cell receptor beta chains below all came from one sample that was sequenced in a study of shared clonotypes between healthy human individuals. The assay was immunoSEQ multiplex PCR, and TCRdb's table has in-frame clones only and misses some. The repertoire holds hundreds of thousands of clones, with roughly 79% as singletons. The sequenced sample consisted of PBMCs. The source is a woman aged 40 to 49 in good health. Some clones in this sample may be carry-over from other donors' samples.

The chain uses TRBV27 and TRBJ2-3; D possibly corresponds to TRBD2 (6 bases). Trimming pared 4 bases from V and 3 bases from J, leaving 11 bases between. Germline CDR1 and CDR2: MNHEY and SMNVEV (reference sequence). CDR3 length equals 14 residues. CDR3 in DNA: TGTGCCAGCAGTTCGACTAGATTAACAGATACGCAGTATTTT. Residues: CASSSTRLTDTQYF.

The CDR3 sequence: CASSPRGTQANYGYTF. DNA for the CDR3: TGCGCCAGCAGCCCCCGGGGGACCCAAGCTAACTATGGCTACACCTTC. The V and J genes are TRBV5-1 and TRBJ1-2; TRBD1 is a possible D gene (5 bases). Germline CDR1 SGHRS, CDR2 YFSETQ. There are 16 residues in the CDR3. Trimming stripped 4 bases from V and 0 bases from J, with 16 bases between.

The rearrangement links TRBV11-2 to TRBJ2-1, with 9 bases aligning to TRBD2. Per the germline V gene, CDR1 is SGHAT and CDR2 is FQNNGV. The CDR3 covers 18 residues. V shed 5 bases and J 1 base; nucleotides not matched to a gene: 12. The CDR3: CASSRRLAGPSSYNEQFF. CDR3 bases: TGTGCCAGCAGCAGAAGGCTAGCGGGGCCGTCTTCCTACAATGAGCAGTTCTTC. The whole variable domain, filled in from reference TRBV11-2 and TRBJ2-1, reads EAGVAQSPRYKIIEKRQSVAFWCNPISGHATLYWYQQILGQGPKLLIQFQNNGVVDDSQLPKDRFSAERLKGVDSTLKIQPAKLEDSAVYLCASSRRLAGPSSYNEQFFGPGTRLTVL.

A few counts support this clone. This chain links TRBV27 with TRBJ1-5, with D perhaps matching TRBD1 (5 bases). Deletions cut 6 bases from V and 0 bases from J, with 18 bases between. Germline V gives CDR1 MNHEY, CDR2 SMNVEV (reference sequence). The CDR3 covers 17 residues. DNA of the CDR3: TGTGCCAGCAGCTCCCTTCGGACACCCTATAGCAATCAGCCCCAGCATTTT. Amino acid sequence: CASSSLRTPYSNQPQHF.

The chain recombines TRBV10-2 with TRBJ2-1; TRBD2 aligns across 7 bases. This CDR3 is 13 amino acids long. Per germline, CDR1 WSHSY and CDR2 SAAADI. V lost 8 bases to trimming and J lost 4 bases; unmatched junction nucleotides: 5. The CDR3 DNA reads TGCGCCAGCGGACTAGTCACGTACAATGAGCAGTTCTTC. This gives the protein CASGLVTYNEQFF.

V and J are TRBV14 and TRBJ2-4; weak D call: TRBD1 (5 bases). The CDR3 loop spans 12 amino acids. CDR1 and CDR2 from the germline V gene are SGHDN and FVKESK. The V end lost 9 bases, the J end lost 12 bases, and 18 bases lay between the germline ends. CDR3 bases: TGTGCCAGTGGCCCCCGGCAGGGCACTCAGTACTTC. Translated: CASGPRQGTQYF.

V is TRBV6-1 and J is TRBJ2-4; D not resolved. The germline V gene encodes CDR1 MNHNS and CDR2 SASEGT. This CDR3 has 16 amino acids. Trimming took 4 bases from V and 0 from J, leaving 13 bases between them. The CDR3 region is CASSGLGFLAKNIQYF. CDR3 nucleotides: TGTGCCAGCAGTGGGCTAGGATTCCTAGCCAAAAACATTCAGTACTTC.

The rearrangement uses TRBV30 and TRBJ1-2; no firm D call. Germline CDR1 is GTSNPN and CDR2 is SVGIG (reference sequence). CDR3 length: 12 amino acids. Between the trimmed V and J ends, which lost 3 bases and 12 bases, there was a span of 17 bases. The CDR3 spells CAWSPTVQEHTF. Here the CDR3 DNA reads TGTGCCTGGAGCCCGACGGTCCAGGAGCACACCTTC.

In the case of this clone: The junction shows a germline mismatch at one end, possibly a read error. The chain links TRBV7-7 to TRBJ1-1; D ambiguous. CDR3 length: 11 residues. Per the germline V gene, CDR1 is SSHAT and CDR2 is FNYEAQ (reference sequence). The CDR3 DNA sequence: TGTGCTAGCAGCCGTTGGGGTGAAGCTTTCTTT. This codes for CASSRWGEAFF.

The rearrangement uses TRBV7-2 and TRBJ1-1; 7 bases line up with TRBD1. The junction had 9 bases not matched to a gene; V was cut back by 5 bases and J by 6 bases. Germline CDR1 SGHTA, CDR2 FQGNSA. CDR3 length: 14 amino acids. The CDR3 loop is CASSAMTGRPEAFF. The CDR3 DNA follows: TGTGCCAGCAGCGCAATGACAGGGAGACCTGAAGCTTTCTTT. The full variable domain, with the rest looked up from reference TRBV7-2 and TRBJ1-1, is GAGVSQSPSNKVTEKGKDVELRCDPISGHTALYWYRQSLGQGLEFLIYFQGNSAPDKSGLPSDRFSAERTGGSVSTLTIQRTQQEDSAVYLCASSAMTGRPEAFFGQGTRLTVV.

The rearrangement links TRBV27 to TRBJ2-1; D call uncertain. The length of the CDR3 is 15 residues. V dropped 2 bases and J dropped 0 bases, with 8 bases sitting between them. Germline CDR1 and CDR2: MNHEY and SMNVEV (reference sequence). The CDR3 nucleotides are TGTGCCAGCAGTTTAAGACTCTACTCCTACAATGAGCAGTTCTTC. Its protein product is CASSLRLYSYNEQFF.

The rearrangement uses TRBV5-5 and TRBJ1-5; 8 bases map to TRBD1. Germline loops: CDR1 SGHKS, CDR2 YYEKEE (reference sequence). V trimming: 4 bases; J trimming: 6 bases; junction bases outside the gene matches: 6. This CDR3 is 14 amino acids long. The CDR3 bases are TGTGCCAGCAGCGCGGACAGGGCGGGTCAGCCCCAGCATTTT. Translating gives CASSADRAGQPQHF.

This chain uses TRBV6-5 with TRBJ2-5; unclear D gene. The end of the DNA fits TRBJ2-7 better, so the J call may be wrong. This CDR3 is built from 15 residues. Germline V gives CDR1 MNHEY, CDR2 SVGAGI. The CDR3 protein is CASRPIVAPLREQYF. As DNA, the CDR3 is TGTGCCAGCAGACCGATCGTAGCCCCCCTCCGCGAGCAGTACTTC.

The rearrangement joins TRBV28 to TRBJ2-6; D uncertain. Trimming stripped 6 bases from V and 0 bases from J, with 6 bases between. This CDR3 comprises 14 residues. Germline values: CDR1 MDHEN, CDR2 SYDVKM. Here the CDR3 DNA reads TGTGCCAGCAGCCAAAACTCTGGGGCCAACGTCCTGACTTTC. The encoded protein is CASSQNSGANVLTF.

The J gene is TRBJ1-2, the V gene TRBV5-1; no clear D gene. Germline V gene lookup returns CDR1 SGHRS and CDR2 YFSETQ. This CDR3 spans 13 amino acids. Between the trimmed V and J ends, which lost 5 bases and 0 bases, there was a span of 8 bases. CDR3 in DNA: TGCGCCAGCAGTTTGAACTCTAACTATGGCTACACCTTC. The encoded protein is CASSLNSNYGYTF.

This sequence joins TRBV19 and TRBJ2-7; D might be TRBD1 or TRBD2, each matching 5 bases. The CDR3 is 13 amino acids. V was trimmed by 4 bases and J by 4 bases, leaving 11 bases between them. Germline loops: CDR1 LNHDA, CDR2 SQIVND (reference sequence). CDR3: CASSTAGTYEQYF. The CDR3 region has the DNA TGTGCCAGTAGTACGGCAGGGACGTACGAGCAGTACTTC.

This clone has more than one count but fewer than ten. In DNA form, the CDR3 reads TGTGCCAGTAGATCCACTGGGGCCAACGTCCTGACTTTC. This translates into CASRSTGANVLTF. V gene TRBV19 combines with J gene TRBJ2-6; D not resolved. Germline CDR1 reads LNHDA; CDR2 reads SQIVND (reference sequence). This CDR3 spans 13 amino acids. Between the trimmed V and J ends, which lost 6 bases and 2 bases, there was a span of 5 bases.

The chain links TRBV19 to TRBJ2-7, with 9 bases that match TRBD1. The CDR3 runs to 15 residues. With 4 bases clipped from V and 4 bases from J, the junction kept 8 bases outside the gene matches. From germline, CDR1 is LNHDA and CDR2 SQIVND (reference sequence). CDR3 region: CASSTLTGGGYEQYF. Here the CDR3 DNA reads TGTGCCAGTAGTACCTTGACAGGGGGTGGTTACGAGCAGTACTTC.

The rearrangement uses TRBV19 and TRBJ2-3, with D uncertain. Germline V lookup: CDR1 LNHDA, CDR2 SQIVND (reference sequence). The CDR3 covers 14 residues. The ends were cut back, 9 bases at V and 3 bases at J, with 16 bases in the middle. Here the CDR3 DNA reads TGTGCCAGCGCACCGCAGGTTGGGACAGATACGCAGTATTTT. It translates to CASAPQVGTDTQYF. Variable domain in full (rest from reference TRBV19 and TRBJ2-3): DGGITQSPKYLFRKEGQNVTLSCEQNLNHDAMYWYRQDPGQGLRLIYYSQIVNDFQKGDIAEGYSVSREKKESFPLTVTSAQKNPTAFYLCASAPQVGTDTQYFGPGTRLTVL.

This clone turned up a few times. The chain joins TRBV28 to TRBJ2-1, with a tentative D call TRBD2 (5 bases). The V gene's germline CDR1 is MDHEN and CDR2 SYDVKM. The CDR3 spans 12 residues. V lost 9 bases and J lost 4, with 10 bases in between. The CDR3 loop reads CASQRGYNEQFF. The CDR3 bases are TGTGCCAGTCAGCGCGGGTACAATGAGCAGTTCTTC. Full variable domain (remainder filled in from reference TRBV28 and TRBJ2-1): DVKVTQSSRYLVKRTGEKVFLECVQDMDHENMFWYRQDPGLGLRLIYFSYDVKMKEKGDIPEGYSVSREKKERFSLILESASTNQTSMYLCASQRGYNEQFFGPGTRLTVL.

The chain is built from TRBV21-1 and TRBJ1-5. TRBV21-1 is deemed a pseudogene. The CDR3 is made up of 15 amino acids. CDR3 region: CASSKDPPMGQPQHF. The CDR3 bases are TGTGCCAGCAGCAAAGATCCCCCGATGGGTCAGCCCCAGCATTTT.